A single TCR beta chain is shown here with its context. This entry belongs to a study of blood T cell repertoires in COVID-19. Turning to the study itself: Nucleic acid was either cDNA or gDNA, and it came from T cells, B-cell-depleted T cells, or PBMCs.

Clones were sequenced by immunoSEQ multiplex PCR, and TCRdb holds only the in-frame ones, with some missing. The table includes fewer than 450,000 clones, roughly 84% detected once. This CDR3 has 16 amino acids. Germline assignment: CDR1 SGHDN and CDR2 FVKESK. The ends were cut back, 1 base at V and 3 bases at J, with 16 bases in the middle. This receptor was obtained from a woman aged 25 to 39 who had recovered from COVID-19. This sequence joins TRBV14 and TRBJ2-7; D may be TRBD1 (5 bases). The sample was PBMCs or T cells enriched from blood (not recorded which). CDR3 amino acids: CASSQVAATAIYEQYF. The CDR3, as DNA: TGTGCCAGCAGCCAAGTTGCGGCGACAGCGATCTACGAGCAGTACTTC.